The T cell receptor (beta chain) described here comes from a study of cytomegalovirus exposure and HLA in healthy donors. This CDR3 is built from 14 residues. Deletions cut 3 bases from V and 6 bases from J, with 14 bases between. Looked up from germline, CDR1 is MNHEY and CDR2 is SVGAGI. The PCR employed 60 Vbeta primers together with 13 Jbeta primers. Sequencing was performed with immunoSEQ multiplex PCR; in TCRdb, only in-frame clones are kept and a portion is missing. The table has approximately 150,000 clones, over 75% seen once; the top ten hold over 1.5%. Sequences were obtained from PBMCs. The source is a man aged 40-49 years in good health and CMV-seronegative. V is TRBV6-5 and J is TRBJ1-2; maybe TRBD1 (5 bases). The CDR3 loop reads CASSYGGGINGYTF. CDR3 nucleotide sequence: TGTGCCAGCAGTTATGGGGGGGGTATTAATGGCTACACCTTC.